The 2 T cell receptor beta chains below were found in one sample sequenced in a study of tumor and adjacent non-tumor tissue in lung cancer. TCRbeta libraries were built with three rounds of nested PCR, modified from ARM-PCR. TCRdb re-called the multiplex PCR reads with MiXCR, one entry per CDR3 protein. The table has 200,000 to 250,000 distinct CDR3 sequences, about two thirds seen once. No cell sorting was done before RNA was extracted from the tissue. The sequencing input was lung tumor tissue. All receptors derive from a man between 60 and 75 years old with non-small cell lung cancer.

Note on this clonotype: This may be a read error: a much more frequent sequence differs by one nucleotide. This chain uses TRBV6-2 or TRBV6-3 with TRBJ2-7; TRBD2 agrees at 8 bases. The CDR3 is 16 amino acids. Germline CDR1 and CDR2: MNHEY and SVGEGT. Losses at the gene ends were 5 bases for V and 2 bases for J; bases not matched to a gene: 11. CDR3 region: CASSDPGTRGTYEQYF. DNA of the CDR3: TGTGCCAGCAGTGACCCCGGGACTAGGGGGACCTACGAGCAGTACTTC.

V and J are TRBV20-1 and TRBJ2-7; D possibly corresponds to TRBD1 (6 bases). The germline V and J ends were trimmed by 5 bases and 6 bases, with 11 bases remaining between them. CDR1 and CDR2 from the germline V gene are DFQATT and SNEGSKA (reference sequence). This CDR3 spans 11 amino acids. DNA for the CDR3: TGCAGTGCTTGTACAGGGCCCGAGCAGTACTTC. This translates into CSACTGPEQYF.